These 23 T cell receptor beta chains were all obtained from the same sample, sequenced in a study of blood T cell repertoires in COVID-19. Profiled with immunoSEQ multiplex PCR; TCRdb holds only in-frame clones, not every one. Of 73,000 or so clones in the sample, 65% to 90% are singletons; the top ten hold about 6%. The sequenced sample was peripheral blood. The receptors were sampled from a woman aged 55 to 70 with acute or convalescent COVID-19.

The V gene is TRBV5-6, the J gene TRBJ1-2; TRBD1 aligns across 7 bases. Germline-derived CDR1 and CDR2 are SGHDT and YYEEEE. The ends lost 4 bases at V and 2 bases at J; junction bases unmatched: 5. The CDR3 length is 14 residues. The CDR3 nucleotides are TGTGCCAGCAGCCCGGGACAGACAAACTATGGCTACACCTTC. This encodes CASSPGQTNYGYTF.

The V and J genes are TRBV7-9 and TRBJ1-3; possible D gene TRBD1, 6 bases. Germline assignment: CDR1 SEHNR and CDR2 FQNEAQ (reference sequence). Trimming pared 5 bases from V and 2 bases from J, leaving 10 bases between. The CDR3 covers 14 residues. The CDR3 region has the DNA TGTGCCAGCAGCGCCGGGGGGCCTGGAAACACCATATATTTT. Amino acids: CASSAGGPGNTIYF.

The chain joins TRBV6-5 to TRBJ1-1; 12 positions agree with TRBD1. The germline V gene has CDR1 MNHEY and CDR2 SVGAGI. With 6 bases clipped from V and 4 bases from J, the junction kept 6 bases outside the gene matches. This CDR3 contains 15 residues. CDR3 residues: CASSGTGGTGTEAFF. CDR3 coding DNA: TGTGCCAGCAGCGGGACAGGGGGCACGGGCACTGAAGCTTTCTTT.

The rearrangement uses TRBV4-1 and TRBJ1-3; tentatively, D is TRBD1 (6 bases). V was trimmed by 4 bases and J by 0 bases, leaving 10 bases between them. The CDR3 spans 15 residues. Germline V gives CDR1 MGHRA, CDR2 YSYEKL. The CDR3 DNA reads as TGCGCCAGCAGCCGGGAACAGGGCTCTGGAAACACCATATATTTT. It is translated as CASSREQGSGNTIYF.

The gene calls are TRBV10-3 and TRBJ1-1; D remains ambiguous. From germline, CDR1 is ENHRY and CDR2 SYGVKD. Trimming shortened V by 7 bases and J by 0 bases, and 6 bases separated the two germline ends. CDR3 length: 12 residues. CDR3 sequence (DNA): TGTGCCATCAATGGCATGAACACTGAAGCTTTCTTT. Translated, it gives CAINGMNTEAFF.

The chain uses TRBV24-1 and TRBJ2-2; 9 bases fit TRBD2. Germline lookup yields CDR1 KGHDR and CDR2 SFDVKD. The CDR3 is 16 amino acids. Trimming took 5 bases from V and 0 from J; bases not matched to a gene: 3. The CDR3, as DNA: TGTGCCACCAGTGGAGCGGGGGGACCGAACACCGGGGAGCTGTTTTTT. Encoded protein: CATSGAGGPNTGELFF.

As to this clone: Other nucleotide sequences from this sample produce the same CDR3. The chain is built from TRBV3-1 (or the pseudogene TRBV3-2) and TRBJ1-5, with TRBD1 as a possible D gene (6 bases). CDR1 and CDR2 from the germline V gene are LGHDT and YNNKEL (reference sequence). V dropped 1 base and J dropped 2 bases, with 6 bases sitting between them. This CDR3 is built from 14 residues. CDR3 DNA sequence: TGTGCCAGCAGCCAAGGACAGGGCAATCAGCCCCAGCATTTT. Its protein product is CASSQGQGNQPQHF.

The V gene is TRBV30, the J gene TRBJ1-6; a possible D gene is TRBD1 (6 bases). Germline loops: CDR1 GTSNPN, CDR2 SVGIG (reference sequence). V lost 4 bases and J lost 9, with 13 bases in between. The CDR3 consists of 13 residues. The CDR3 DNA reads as TGTGCCTGGAAAACGGGACAAAGTTCACCCCTCCACTTT. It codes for CAWKTGQSSPLHF.

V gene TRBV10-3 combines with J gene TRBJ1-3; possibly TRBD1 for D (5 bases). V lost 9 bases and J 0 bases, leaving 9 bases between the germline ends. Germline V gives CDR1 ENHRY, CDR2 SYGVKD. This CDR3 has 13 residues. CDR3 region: CAIRQPSGNTIYF. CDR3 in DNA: TGTGCCATTCGACAGCCCTCTGGAAACACCATATATTTT.

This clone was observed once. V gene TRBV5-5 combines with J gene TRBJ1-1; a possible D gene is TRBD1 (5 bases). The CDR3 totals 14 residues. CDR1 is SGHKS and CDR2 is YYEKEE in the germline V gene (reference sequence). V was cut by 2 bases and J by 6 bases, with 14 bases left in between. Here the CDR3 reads CASSLQAELSEAFF. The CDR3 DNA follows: TGTGCCAGCAGCTTACAGGCGGAGCTCTCTGAAGCTTTCTTT.

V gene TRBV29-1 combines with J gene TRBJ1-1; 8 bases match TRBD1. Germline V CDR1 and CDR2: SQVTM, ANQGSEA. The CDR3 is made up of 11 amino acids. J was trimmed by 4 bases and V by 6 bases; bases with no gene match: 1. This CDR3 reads CSVDRGTEAFF. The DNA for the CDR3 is TGCAGCGTCGACAGGGGCACTGAAGCTTTCTTT.

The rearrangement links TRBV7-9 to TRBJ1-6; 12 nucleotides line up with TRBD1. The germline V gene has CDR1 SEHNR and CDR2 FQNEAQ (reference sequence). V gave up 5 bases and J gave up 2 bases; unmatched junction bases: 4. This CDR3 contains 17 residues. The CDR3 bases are TGTGCCAGCAGCGACGGGACAGGGGGCACCTATAATTCACCCCTCCACTTT. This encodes CASSDGTGGTYNSPLHF.

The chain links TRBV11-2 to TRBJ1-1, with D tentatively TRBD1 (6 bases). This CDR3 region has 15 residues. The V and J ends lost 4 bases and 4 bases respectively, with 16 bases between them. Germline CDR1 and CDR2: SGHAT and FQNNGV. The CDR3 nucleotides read TGTGCCAGCAGCTCACTGGGGGGGCCGGGCACTGAAGCTTTCTTT. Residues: CASSSLGGPGTEAFF. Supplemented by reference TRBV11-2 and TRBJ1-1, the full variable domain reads EAGVAQSPRYKIIEKRQSVAFWCNPISGHATLYWYQQILGQGPKLLIQFQNNGVVDDSQLPKDRFSAERLKGVDSTLKIQPAKLEDSAVYLCASSSLGGPGTEAFFGQGTRLTVV.

The CDR3 loop reads CASGDRTTNEKLFF. For the CDR3, the DNA is TGTGCCAGCGGCGACAGAACAACTAATGAAAAACTGTTTTTT. J is TRBJ1-4 and V is TRBV7-9; tentatively, D is TRBD1 (5 bases). Germline lookup yields CDR1 SEHNR and CDR2 FQNEAQ (reference sequence). V lost 8 bases and J lost 0, with 10 bases in between. This CDR3 region has 14 residues.

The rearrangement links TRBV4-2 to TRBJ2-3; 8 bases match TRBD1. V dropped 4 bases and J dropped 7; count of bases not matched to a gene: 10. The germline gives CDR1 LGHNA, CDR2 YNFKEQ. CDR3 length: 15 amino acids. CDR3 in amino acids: CASSLRQGASNTQYF. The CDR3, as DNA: TGTGCCAGCAGCCTTCGCCAGGGGGCATCAAATACGCAGTATTTT.

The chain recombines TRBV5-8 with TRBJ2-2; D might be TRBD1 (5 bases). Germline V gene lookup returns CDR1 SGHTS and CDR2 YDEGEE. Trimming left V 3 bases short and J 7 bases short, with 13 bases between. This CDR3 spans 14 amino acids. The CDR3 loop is CASSSPGLDGELFF. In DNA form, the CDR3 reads TGTGCCAGCAGCTCACCAGGGTTAGACGGGGAGCTGTTTTTT. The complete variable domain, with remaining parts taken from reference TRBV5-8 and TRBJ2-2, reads EAGVTQSPTHLIKTRGQQATLRCSPISGHTSVYWYQQALGLGLQFLLWYDEGEERNRGNFPPRFSGRQFPNYSSELNVNALELEDSALYLCASSSPGLDGELFFGEGSRLTVL.

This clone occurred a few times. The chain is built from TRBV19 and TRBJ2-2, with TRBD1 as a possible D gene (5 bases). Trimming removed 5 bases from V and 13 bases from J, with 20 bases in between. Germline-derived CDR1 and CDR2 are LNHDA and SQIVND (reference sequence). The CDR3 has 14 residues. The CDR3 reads CASSQIGASRVLFF. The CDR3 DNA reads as TGTGCCAGTAGTCAGATTGGGGCTTCCAGGGTGCTGTTTTTT.

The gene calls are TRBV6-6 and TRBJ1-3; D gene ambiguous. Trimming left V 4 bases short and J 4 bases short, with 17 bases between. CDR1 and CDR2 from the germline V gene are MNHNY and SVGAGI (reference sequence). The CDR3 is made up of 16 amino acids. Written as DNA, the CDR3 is TGTGCCAGCAGTTCCCCCACCGCGGTCTTCGGAAACACCATATATTTT. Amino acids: CASSSPTAVFGNTIYF.

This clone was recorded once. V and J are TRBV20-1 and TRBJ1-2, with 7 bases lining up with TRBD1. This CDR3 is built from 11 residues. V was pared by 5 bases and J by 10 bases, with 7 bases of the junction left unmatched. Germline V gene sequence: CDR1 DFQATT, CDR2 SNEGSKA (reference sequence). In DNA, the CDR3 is TGCAGTGCTTGGGACAGCCCGGACTACACCTTC. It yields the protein CSAWDSPDYTF.

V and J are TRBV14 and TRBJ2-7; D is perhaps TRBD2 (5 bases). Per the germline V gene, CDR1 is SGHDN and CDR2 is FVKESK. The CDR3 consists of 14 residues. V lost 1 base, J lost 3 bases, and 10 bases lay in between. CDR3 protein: CASSQVGRDYEQYF. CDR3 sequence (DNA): TGTGCCAGCAGCCAAGTGGGCCGGGACTACGAGCAGTACTTC.

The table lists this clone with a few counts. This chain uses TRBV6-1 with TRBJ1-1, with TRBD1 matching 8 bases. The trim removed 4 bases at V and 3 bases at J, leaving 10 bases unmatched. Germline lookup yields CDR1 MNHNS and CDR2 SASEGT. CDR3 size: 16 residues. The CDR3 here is CASSATRGRYDTEAFF. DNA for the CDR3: TGTGCCAGCAGTGCCACCAGGGGGCGGTACGACACTGAAGCTTTCTTT.

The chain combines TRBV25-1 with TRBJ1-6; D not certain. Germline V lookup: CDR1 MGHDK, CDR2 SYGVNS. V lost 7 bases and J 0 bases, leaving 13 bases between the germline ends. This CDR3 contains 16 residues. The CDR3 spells CASTMGGSSYNSPLHF. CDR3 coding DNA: TGTGCCAGCACCATGGGAGGGAGCTCCTATAATTCACCCCTCCACTTT.

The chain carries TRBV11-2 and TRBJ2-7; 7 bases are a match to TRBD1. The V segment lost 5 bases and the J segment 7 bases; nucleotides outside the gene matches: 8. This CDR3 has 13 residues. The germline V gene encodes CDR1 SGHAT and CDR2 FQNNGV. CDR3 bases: TGTGCCAGCAGCCAGACAGGGTCCGGGGAGCAGTACTTC. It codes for CASSQTGSGEQYF. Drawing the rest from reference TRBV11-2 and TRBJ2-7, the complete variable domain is EAGVAQSPRYKIIEKRQSVAFWCNPISGHATLYWYQQILGQGPKLLIQFQNNGVVDDSQLPKDRFSAERLKGVDSTLKIQPAKLEDSAVYLCASSQTGSGEQYFGPGTRLTVT.